A single sample gave rise to the 2 T cell receptor beta chains below, sequenced in a study of blood T cell repertoires in COVID-19. Here immunoSEQ multiplex PCR was the method, and the copy in TCRdb shows in-frame clones only, minus some. The table records over 350,000 clones, 87% of them present only once. Sequencing was carried out using PBMCs or T cells enriched from blood (not recorded which). The receptors shown here come from a woman aged 45 to 65 who had recovered from COVID-19.

The CDR3 DNA follows: TGTGCCAGCAGCAAAGACCTCCGGGACAGGGGCTTCTATGGCTACACCTTC. Its translation is CASSKDLRDRGFYGYTF. V and J are TRBV21-1 and TRBJ1-2; the table's D call TRBD1 went unverified against the DNA. TRBV21-1 has pseudogene status. The CDR3 runs to 17 residues.

The V gene is TRBV7-8, the J gene TRBJ2-6; possible D gene TRBD2, 5 bases. This CDR3 comprises 14 residues. V gave up 5 bases and J gave up 2 bases, with 7 bases separating them. From germline, CDR1 is SGHVS and CDR2 FQNEAQ. The CDR3 DNA follows: TGTGCCAGCAGCGGGAGAACTGGGGCCAACGTCCTGACTTTC. Its protein is CASSGRTGANVLTF.